The present T cell receptor (beta chain) was sequenced within a study of spatial heterogeneity in lung cancer. The wider study: A consistent excess of beta-chain over alpha-chain sequences was detected. Study outcomes and limitations: Ubiquitous, expanded tumor-derived TCRs were more frequently observed in blood at resection than at follow-up.

Documented time point: sample taken at primary tumor resection. Whole RNA, isolated from tumor, nontumor lung or frozen PBMC, was sequenced without prior sorting. Samples were obtained from some 72 donors, all untreated early-stage non-small cell lung cancer patients. TCRdb reprocessed the 5' RACE reads with MiXCR, giving one entry per CDR3 protein. The data contain 30,000 to 40,000 distinct CDR3 sequences, less than 5.5% of them singletons. The CDR3 contains 12 residues. Germline trimming cut 1 base from V and 15 bases from J; bases unmatched to any gene: 4. CDR1 is SGHTA and CDR2 is FQGNSA in the germline V gene. This clonotype occurred many times. Its matching antigen is unknown.

This TCR came from a female donor with early-stage non-small cell lung cancer. The J gene is TRBJ2-4, the V gene TRBV7-2, with TRBD1 matching 9 bases. The material was PBMCs, obtained at surgery. CDR3 nucleotides: TGTGCCAGCAGCTTAGGGGACAGGGTCCTGTACTTC. It is translated as CASSLGDRVLYF.